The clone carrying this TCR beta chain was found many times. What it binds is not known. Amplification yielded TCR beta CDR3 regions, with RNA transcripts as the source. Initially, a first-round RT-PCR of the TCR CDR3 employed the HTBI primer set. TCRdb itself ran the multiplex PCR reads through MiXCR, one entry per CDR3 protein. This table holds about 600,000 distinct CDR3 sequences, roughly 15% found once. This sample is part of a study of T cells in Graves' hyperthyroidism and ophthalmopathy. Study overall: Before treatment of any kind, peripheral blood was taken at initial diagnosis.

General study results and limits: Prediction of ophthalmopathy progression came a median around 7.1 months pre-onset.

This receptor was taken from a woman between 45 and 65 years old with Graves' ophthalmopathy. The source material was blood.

CDR3: CSARAAGRNQETQYF. DNA of the CDR3: TGCAGTGCTAGGGCAGCGGGCAGAAACCAAGAGACCCAGTACTTC. The gene calls are TRBV20-1 and TRBJ2-5; D perhaps matches TRBD2 (6 bases). Germline assignment: CDR1 DFQATT and CDR2 SNEGSKA (reference sequence). The V gene lost 3 bases and the J gene lost 0 bases, with 14 bases spanning the gap. The CDR3 has 15 amino acids.